This TCR beta chain was sequenced for a study of blood T cell repertoires in COVID-19 (dated by TCRdb to about 2020). Regarding the complete study: Samples covering the acute and convalescent phases of COVID-19 were provided by collaborators in the United States, Italy and Spain. The material from the prospective study consisted of cDNA or gDNA derived from T cells, B-cell-depleted T cells, or PBMCs. The dataset comprised deeply sampled blood TCRbeta repertoires from subjects exposed to, actively infected with, or recovered from COVID-19. The repertoires were released in a freely available public database meant as a resource for research on the immune response to SARS-CoV-2. Samples came from the ongoing ImmuneRACE study (first 160 participants) plus 1,254 subjects from 6 global collaborators. The sample metadata nearly always contained a de-identified subject ID, COVID-19 status, age in years and sex. HLA class I and class II types, where available, came from metadata supplied by the sample provider rather than from assay-based typing.

TCRbeta CDR3 regions were amplified from genomic DNA using the immunoSEQ Assay, a bias-controlled multiplex PCR. The original methods were these. The number of nucleated cells in each sample was estimated from the amplification of reference gene primers within the assay. Sequence reads were collapsed and filtered to measure the absolute abundance of every unique TCRbeta CDR3 rearrangement. For each sample, productive Simpson clonality was calculated by taking the square root of Simpson's diversity index across productive rearrangements. Entries here come from immuneACCESS through TCRdb and include only in-frame sequences with V and J called. Some clones fail to appear in such tables; in the studies checked, an unresolved V gene covers under half of the shortfall, and the cause of the remainder is unknown. The V and J calls and clone size come from that table; D and trimming were worked out from the DNA. A total of under 300,000 clones appear in this sample, 83% of them only once. 5.5% of the sample is taken by the ten largest.

Results the study describes overall, beyond this receptor: The quantity of clinical and demographic metadata differed by source and by participant and was supplied without curation.

Trimming removed 5 bases from V and 5 bases from J, leaving 16 bases between the germline ends. The CDR3 starts with the cysteine, ends with the phenylalanine, and has 15 residues. Only the CDR3 DNA stays, 45 bases, in frame from base 1. CDR1 is given as SEHNR and CDR2 as FQNEAQ, both from the germline V gene (reference sequence). About this clone: Its antigen is still unknown. Within one base of it there is no much larger clone, and no base qualities were kept.

The collaborating institutions used their own protocols to collect whole blood in K2EDTA tubes. Collaborator samples were shipped for TCRbeta analysis as frozen whole blood, isolated PBMCs, or DNA extracted from either sample type. The source of this sequence is a human donor in a cohort sampled during active COVID-19. The sample comprised peripheral blood. Here the chain combines TRBV7-9 and TRBJ1-5, with the D gene not confidently named. The nucleotide sequence reads TGTGCCAGCAGCCTCACTACGGTGGCAGATCAGCCCCAGCATTTT. This gives the protein CASSLTTVADQPQHF.